This is a list of T cell receptor beta chains from one sample in a study of blood T cell repertoires in COVID-19. Some clones are missing from TCRdb's copy, which holds only in-frame ones; the method was immunoSEQ multiplex PCR. The sample holds a few hundred thousand clones, 80% to 85% seen once. Sequenced: peripheral blood. Receptors were obtained from a person aged 70 to 85 with COVID-19, enrolled during active disease. CDR3s include the opening cysteine and the closing phenylalanine or tryptophan. The order of the fields is J gene, V gene, clone size, D gene, CDR3 DNA, CDR3 protein. The D gene is left open where the match is weak. Size is omitted from some rows. Given values are once, few, many or a class for expanded clones.

TRBJ2-2 | TRBV5-5 | once | . | TGTGCCAGCAGCCCGGAACCTAGCGGGGAGCTGTTTTTT | CASSPEPSGELFF
TRBJ2-7 | TRBV6-2/TRBV6-3 | . | . | TGTGCCAGCAGTTACTCGATGCGCTCCTACGAGCAGTACTTC | CASSYSMRSYEQYF
TRBJ1-1 | TRBV3-1/TRBV3-2 | . | . | TGTGCCAGCAGCCAAACAGGCGGGAACACTGAAGCTTTCTTT | CASSQTGGNTEAFF
TRBJ1-5 | TRBV10-1 | . | TRBD1 | TGCGCCAGCAGTGATGACAGGGCCCCCTGGGACCTGAAGCCCCAGCATTTT | CASSDDRAPWDLKPQHF
TRBJ1-1 | TRBV28 | . | . | TGTGCCAGCAGGCCCGCGGGGCAGCTGAACACTGAAGCTTTCTTT | CASRPAGQLNTEAFF
TRBJ1-2 | TRBV12-3/TRBV12-4 | few | . | TGTGCCAGCAGTACGGACCGGGAGTTTGGCTACACCTTC | CASSTDREFGYTF
TRBJ2-3 | TRBV23-1 | once | . | TGCGCCAGCACTCCACAGGGCCCTTCTGGCACAGATACGCAGTATTTT | CASTPQGPSGTDTQYF
TRBJ2-5 | TRBV7-6 | . | TRBD1 | TGTGCCAGCAGGAGGAGGACAGGGGGCGGAGAGACCCAGTACTTC | CASRRRTGGGETQYF
TRBJ1-6 | TRBV3-1/TRBV3-2 | . | TRBD1 | TGTGCCAGCAGCCAGGATTTAAGATGGGGACAGCAGCATAATTCACCCCTCCACTTT | CASSQDLRWGQQHNSPLHF
TRBJ1-2 | TRBV6-5 | . | . | TGTGCCAGCAGCGAGTACGGGGAATATCTTGGCTACACCTTC | CASSEYGEYLGYTF
TRBJ1-1 | TRBV2 | few | . | TGTGCCAGCACCAACTCTAGAGGGACATACGCTGAAGCTTTCTTT | CASTNSRGTYAEAFF
TRBJ1-5 | TRBV2 | . | TRBD1 | TGTGCCAGCAGCCAGGGGGTCGGCAATCAGCCCCAGCATTTT | CASSQGVGNQPQHF
TRBJ1-6 | TRBV4-2 | . | TRBD1 | TGTGCCAGCAGCCAACAGACAGGGGTATTCTCACCCCTCCACTTT | CASSQQTGVFSPLHF
TRBJ2-6 | TRBV5-6 | once | . | TGTGCCAGCAGCCCCCTAACCCTCTCTGGGGCCAACGTCCTGACTTTC | CASSPLTLSGANVLTF
TRBJ2-7 | TRBV7-2 | . | . | TGTGCCAGCAGCTCGCGGAGATGGGACGAGCAGTACTTC | CASSSRRWDEQYF
TRBJ1-2 | TRBV12-3/TRBV12-4 | once | . | TGTGCCAGCAGTGACTTCTATGGCTACACCTTC | CASSDFYGYTF
TRBJ2-7 | TRBV5-1 | . | TRBD1 | TGCGCCAGCAGACCGGCAGGGGGCGACGAGCAGTACTTC | CASRPAGGDEQYF
TRBJ1-2 | TRBV6-5 | . | . | TGTGCCAGCAGTTTCCTCTCGGACAGATCCGGCTACACCTTC | CASSFLSDRSGYTF
TRBJ1-2 | TRBV19 | once | . | TGTGCCAGTAGTATAGACCAGAACTATGGCTACACCTTC | CASSIDQNYGYTF
TRBJ2-2 | TRBV7-9 | once | . | TGTGCCAGCAGCAAGAACCAGGGACTGAACGCGAACACCGGGGAGCTGTTTTTT | CASSKNQGLNANTGELFF
TRBJ2-3 | TRBV4-3 | . | TRBD2 | TGCGCCAGCAGCCAAGATAGTAGCGGGGACACAGATACGCAGTATTTT | CASSQDSSGDTDTQYF
TRBJ1-4 | TRBV6-4 | . | TRBD1 | TGTGCCAGCAGCCCTAACAGGGGTGAAAAACTGTTTTTT | CASSPNRGEKLFF
TRBJ2-7 | TRBV6-5 | . | TRBD2 | TGTGCCAGCACCTTACTAGCGGGGGACTACGAGCAGTACTTC | CASTLLAGDYEQYF
TRBJ1-2 | TRBV3-1/TRBV3-2 | . | TRBD1 | TGTGCCAGCAGCCCCCCGACAGGGGCGGTCTATGGCTACACCTTC | CASSPPTGAVYGYTF
TRBJ2-3 | TRBV7-2 | . | . | TGTGCCAGCAGCTTAGGGGACACCAGCACAGATACGCAGTATTTT | CASSLGDTSTDTQYF
TRBJ1-3 | TRBV5-1 | . | . | TGCGCCAGCAGCTTGGACCCCCGGTACTCTGGAAACACCATATATTTT | CASSLDPRYSGNTIYF
TRBJ1-1 | TRBV3-1/TRBV3-2 | . | . | TGTGCCAGCAGCCAACGGAGGCAGGGGGAAGCTTTCTTT | CASSQRRQGEAFF
TRBJ2-7 | TRBV2 | few | . | TGTGCCAGCAGTGGAGTCGGAGACTACGAGCAGTACTTC | CASSGVGDYEQYF